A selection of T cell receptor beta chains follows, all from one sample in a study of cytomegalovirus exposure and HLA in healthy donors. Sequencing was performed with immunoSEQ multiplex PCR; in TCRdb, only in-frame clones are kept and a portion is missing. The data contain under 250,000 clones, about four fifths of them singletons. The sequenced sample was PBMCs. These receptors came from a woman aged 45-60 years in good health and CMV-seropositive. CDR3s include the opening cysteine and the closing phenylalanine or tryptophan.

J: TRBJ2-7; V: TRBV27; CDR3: CASSFGTGGRYEQYF
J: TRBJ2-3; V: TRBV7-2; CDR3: CASSLGWGAGGGTDTQYF
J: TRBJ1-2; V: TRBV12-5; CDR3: CASGFRGGYTF
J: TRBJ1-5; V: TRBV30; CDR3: CAWSRGLEGPQHF
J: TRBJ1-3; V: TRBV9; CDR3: CASSVDWGGRNTIYF
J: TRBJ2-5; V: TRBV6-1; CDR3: CASSDVLLRKTQYF
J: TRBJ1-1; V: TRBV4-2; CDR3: CASSQVKGHTEAFF
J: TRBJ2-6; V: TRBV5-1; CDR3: CASSRQGATGANVLTF
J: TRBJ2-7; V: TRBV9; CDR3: CASSVGPEPYEQYF
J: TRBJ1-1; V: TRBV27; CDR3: CASRMTNLQTEAFF
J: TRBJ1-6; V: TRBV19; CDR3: CASSTGRGTYSPLHF
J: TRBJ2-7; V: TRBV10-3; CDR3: CAIRGQGLGEQYF
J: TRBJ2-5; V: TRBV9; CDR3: CASGRTSGGAGETQYF
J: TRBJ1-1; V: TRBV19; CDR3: CASSKGQGNTEAFF
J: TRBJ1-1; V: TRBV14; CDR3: CASSRLQNTEAFF
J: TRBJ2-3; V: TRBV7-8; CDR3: CASSLGLEDTQYF
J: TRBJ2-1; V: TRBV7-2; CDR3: CASGLALTSGGANEQFF
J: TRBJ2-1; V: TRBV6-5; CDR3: CASSYGPRNEQFF
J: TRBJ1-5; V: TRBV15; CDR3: CATSRDRTGGRQPQHF
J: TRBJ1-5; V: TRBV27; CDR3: CASSLIGQGALGNQPQHF
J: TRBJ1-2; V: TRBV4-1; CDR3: CASSRLMWPAAQGYTF
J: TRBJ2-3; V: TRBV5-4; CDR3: CASSPKGTDTQYF
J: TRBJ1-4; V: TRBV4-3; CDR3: CASSQDPPRTETPNEKLFF
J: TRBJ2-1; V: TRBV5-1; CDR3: CASADTGRDYNEQFF
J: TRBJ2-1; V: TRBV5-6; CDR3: CASSEGLAGDYNEQFF
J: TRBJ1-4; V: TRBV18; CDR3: CASSPTEQGFDEKLFF
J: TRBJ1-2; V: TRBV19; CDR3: CASSIRGNYGYTF
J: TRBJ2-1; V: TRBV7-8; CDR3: CASSPPRKGNEQFF
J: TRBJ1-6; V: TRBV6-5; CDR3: CASDRDRGNSPLHF